Shown below are 4 T cell receptor beta chains from a single sample sequenced in a study of T-cell memory formation after mild COVID-19. MiXCR, run by TCRdb on the 5' RACE reads, gives a single entry per CDR3 protein. The sample lists some 450,000 distinct CDR3 sequences; 20% were seen once. Source material: PBMCs or a T cell subset sorted from them (not recorded which). The receptors were gathered from an adult woman who had mild COVID-19 (a few samples of this study predate the infection). Cell type and time point are not known.

The gene calls are TRBV19 and TRBJ2-7, with D perhaps matching TRBD1 (6 bases). V was clipped by 7 bases and J by 1 base, with 14 bases between them. The germline V gene encodes CDR1 LNHDA and CDR2 SQIVND (reference sequence). The CDR3 runs 14 residues. The CDR3 DNA follows: TGTGCCAGTACTCCGACAGGAACTTCCTACGAGCAGTACTTC. Residues: CASTPTGTSYEQYF.

The chain combines TRBV20-1 with TRBJ2-1, with TRBD2 matching over 11 bases. The CDR3 runs 15 residues. The germline gives CDR1 DFQATT, CDR2 SNEGSKA (reference sequence). Unmatched junction bases numbered 7, after V lost 6 bases and J lost 3 bases. The CDR3 bases are TGCAGTGCCCAATCGGGACTAGCGGTCTACAATGAGCAGTTCTTC. Encoded protein: CSAQSGLAVYNEQFF.

The sample holds a few counts of this clonotype. The chain couples TRBV3-1 to TRBJ2-7; TRBD2 agrees at 10 bases. The V segment lost 4 bases and the J segment 5 bases; nucleotides outside the gene matches: 8. CDR1 and CDR2 (germline): LGHDT, YNNKEL (reference sequence). CDR3 length: 15 residues. The CDR3 here is CASSRRVAGGDEQYF. CDR3 nucleotides: TGTGCCAGCAGCCGCCGGGTAGCGGGAGGTGACGAGCAGTACTTC.

The chain combines TRBV19 with TRBJ2-5; 10 bases align to TRBD1. Germline-derived CDR1 and CDR2 are LNHDA and SQIVND (reference sequence). This CDR3 contains 14 residues. The junction had 2 bases not matched to a gene; V was cut back by 4 bases and J by 3 bases. The CDR3 spells CASSRDRGEETQYF. CDR3 nucleotides: TGTGCCAGTAGTAGGGACAGGGGCGAAGAGACCCAGTACTTC.